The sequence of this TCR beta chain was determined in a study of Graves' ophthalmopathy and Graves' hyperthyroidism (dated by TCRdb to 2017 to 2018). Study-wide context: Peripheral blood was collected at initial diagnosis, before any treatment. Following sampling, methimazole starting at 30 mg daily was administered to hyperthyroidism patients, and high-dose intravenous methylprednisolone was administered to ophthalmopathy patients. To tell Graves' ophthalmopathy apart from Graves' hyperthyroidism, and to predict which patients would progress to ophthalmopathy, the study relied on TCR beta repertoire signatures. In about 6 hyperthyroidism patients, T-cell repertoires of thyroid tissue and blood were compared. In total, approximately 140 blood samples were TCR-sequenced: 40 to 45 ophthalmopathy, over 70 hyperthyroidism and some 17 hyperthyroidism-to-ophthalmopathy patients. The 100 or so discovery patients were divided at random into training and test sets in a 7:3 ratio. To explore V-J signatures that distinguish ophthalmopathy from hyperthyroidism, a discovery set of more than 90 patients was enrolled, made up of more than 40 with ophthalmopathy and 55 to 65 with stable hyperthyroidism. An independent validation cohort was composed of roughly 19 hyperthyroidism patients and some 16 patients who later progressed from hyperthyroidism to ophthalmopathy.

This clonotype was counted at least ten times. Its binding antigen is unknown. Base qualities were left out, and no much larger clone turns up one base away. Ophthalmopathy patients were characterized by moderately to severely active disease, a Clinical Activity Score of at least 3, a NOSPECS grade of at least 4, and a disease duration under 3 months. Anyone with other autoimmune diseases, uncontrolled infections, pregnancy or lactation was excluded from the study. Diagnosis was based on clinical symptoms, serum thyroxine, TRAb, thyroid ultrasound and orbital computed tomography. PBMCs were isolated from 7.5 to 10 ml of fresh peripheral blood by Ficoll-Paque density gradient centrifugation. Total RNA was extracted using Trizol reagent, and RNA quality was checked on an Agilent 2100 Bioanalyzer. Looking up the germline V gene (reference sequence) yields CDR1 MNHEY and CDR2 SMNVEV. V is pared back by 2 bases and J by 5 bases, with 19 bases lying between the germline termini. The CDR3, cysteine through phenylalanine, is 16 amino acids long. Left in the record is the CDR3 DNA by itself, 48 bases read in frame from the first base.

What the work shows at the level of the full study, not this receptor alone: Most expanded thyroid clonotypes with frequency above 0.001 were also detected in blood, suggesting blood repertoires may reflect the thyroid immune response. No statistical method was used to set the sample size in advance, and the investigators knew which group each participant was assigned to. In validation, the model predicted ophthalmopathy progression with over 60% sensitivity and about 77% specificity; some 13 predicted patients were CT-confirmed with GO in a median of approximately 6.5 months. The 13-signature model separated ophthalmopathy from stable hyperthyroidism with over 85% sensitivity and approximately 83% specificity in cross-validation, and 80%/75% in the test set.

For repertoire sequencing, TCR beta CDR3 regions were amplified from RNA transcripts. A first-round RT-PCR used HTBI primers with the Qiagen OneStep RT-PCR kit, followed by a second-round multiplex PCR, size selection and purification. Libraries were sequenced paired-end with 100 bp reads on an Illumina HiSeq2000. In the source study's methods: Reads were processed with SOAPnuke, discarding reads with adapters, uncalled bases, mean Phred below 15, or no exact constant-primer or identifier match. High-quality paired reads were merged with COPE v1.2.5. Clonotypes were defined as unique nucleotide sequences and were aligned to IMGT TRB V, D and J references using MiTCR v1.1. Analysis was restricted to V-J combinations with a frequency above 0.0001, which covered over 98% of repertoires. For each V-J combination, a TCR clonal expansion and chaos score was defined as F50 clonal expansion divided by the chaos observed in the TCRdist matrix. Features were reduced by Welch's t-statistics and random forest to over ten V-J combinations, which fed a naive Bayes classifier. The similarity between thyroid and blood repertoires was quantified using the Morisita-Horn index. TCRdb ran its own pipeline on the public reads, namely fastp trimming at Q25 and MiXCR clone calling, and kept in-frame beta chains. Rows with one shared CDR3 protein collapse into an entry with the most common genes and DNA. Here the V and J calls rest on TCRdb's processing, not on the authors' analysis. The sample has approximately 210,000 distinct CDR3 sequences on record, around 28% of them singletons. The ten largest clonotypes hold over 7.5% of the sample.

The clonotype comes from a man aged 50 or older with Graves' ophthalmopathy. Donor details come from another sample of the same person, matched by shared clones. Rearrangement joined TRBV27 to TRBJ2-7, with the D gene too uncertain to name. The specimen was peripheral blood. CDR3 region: CASSLNPATLSHEQYF. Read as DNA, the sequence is TGTGCCAGCAGTTTAAACCCGGCTACCCTTAGCCACGAGCAGTACTTC.